The 11 T cell receptor beta chains given below trace back to one sample, sequenced in a study of human T cells and chemical hapten exposure. The total RNA was obtained from whole blood that was not fractionated. MiXCR, applied by TCRdb to the 5' RACE reads, yields one record per CDR3 protein. In the table there are 81,000 or so distinct CDR3 sequences, 7% to 8% of which are singletons. These receptors all come from a male donor in good health.

In its sample, this clonotype was seen many times. The CDR3 DNA follows: TGTGCCAGCGCTGACAAAGGAGTCAGCGGCAAAAACATTCAGTACTTC. Residues: CASADKGVSGKNIQYF. This chain connects TRBV12-3 or TRBV12-4 to TRBJ2-4; TRBD2 might be the D (5 bases). Trimming pared 8 bases from V and 3 bases from J, leaving 20 bases between. The CDR3 length is 16 residues.

The CDR3 region has the DNA TGTGCCAGCAGCTTGAACCCGGGGAAAGCGATACCCTACGAGCAGTACTTC. Translated: CASSLNPGKAIPYEQYF. This sequence joins TRBV5-6 and TRBJ2-7; D might be TRBD2 (5 bases). Germline V CDR1 and CDR2: SGHDT, YYEEEE. The CDR3 has 17 residues. Trimming took off 1 base at V and 2 bases at J, with 19 bases between the two ends. Full variable domain (outside the CDR3, taken from reference TRBV5-6 and TRBJ2-7): DAGVTQSPTHLIKTRGQQVTLRCSPKSGHDTVSWYQQALGQGPQFIFQYYEEEERQRGNFPDRFSGHQFPNYSSELNVNALLLGDSALYLCASSLNPGKAIPYEQYFGPGTRLTVT.

This clonotype was counted ten times or more. The J gene is TRBJ2-3, the V gene TRBV5-8; 7 nucleotides match TRBD1. Germline V lookup: CDR1 SGHTS, CDR2 YDEGEE. The CDR3 runs 15 residues. Trimming took 4 bases from V and 5 from J; bases not matched to a gene: 10. The CDR3 is CASSHPGQQIDTQYF. The DNA for the CDR3 is TGTGCCAGCAGCCACCCGGGACAGCAGATAGATACGCAGTATTTT. The full variable domain, its missing parts supplied by reference TRBV5-8 and TRBJ2-3, is EAGVTQSPTHLIKTRGQQATLRCSPISGHTSVYWYQQALGLGLQFLLWYDEGEERNRGNFPPRFSGRQFPNYSSELNVNALELEDSALYLCASSHPGQQIDTQYFGPGTRLTVL.

The CDR3 spells CASSHNIYYGYTF. The CDR3 DNA is TGTGCCAGCAGCCATAATATCTACTATGGCTACACCTTC. This chain links TRBV3-1 with TRBJ1-2, with unresolved D. Germline V CDR1 and CDR2: LGHDT, YNNKEL (reference sequence). Trimming left V 3 bases short and J 3 bases short, with 8 bases between. The CDR3 contains 13 residues. Drawing the rest from reference TRBV3-1 and TRBJ1-2, the complete variable domain is DTAVSQTPKYLVTQMGNDKSIKCEQNLGHDTMYWYKQDSKKFLKIMFSYNNKELIINETVPNRFSPKSPDKAHLNLHINSLELGDSAVYFCASSHNIYYGYTFGSGTRLTVV.

The rearrangement joins TRBV4-3 to TRBJ2-3; the match to TRBD1 covers 8 bases. The junction had 2 bases not matched to a gene; V was cut back by 0 bases and J by 3 bases. Germline V CDR1 and CDR2: LGHNA, YSLEER. The CDR3 length is 15 residues. CDR3 protein: CASSQDWTGTDTQYF. The CDR3 DNA sequence: TGCGCCAGCAGCCAAGATTGGACAGGGACAGATACGCAGTATTTT.

The chain is built from TRBV5-5 and TRBJ2-1; 12 nucleotides align to TRBD2. The germline V gene encodes CDR1 SGHKS and CDR2 YYEKEE (reference sequence). The trim removed 0 bases at V and 2 bases at J, leaving 3 bases unmatched. The CDR3 loop spans 17 amino acids. The CDR3 region is CASSLGLAGVTYNEQFF. As DNA, the CDR3 is TGTGCCAGCAGCTTGGGACTAGCGGGAGTGACCTACAATGAGCAGTTCTTC.

Only a few counts were recorded for this clonotype. This chain joins TRBV14 and TRBJ2-3, with D tentatively TRBD1 (6 bases). The V gene's germline CDR1 is SGHDN and CDR2 FVKESK. This CDR3 spans 16 amino acids. Trimming shortened V by 2 bases and J by 4 bases, and 16 bases separated the two germline ends. CDR3 amino acids: CASSQRQGRLADTQYF. The CDR3 DNA is TGTGCCAGCAGCCAACGGCAGGGGAGATTGGCAGATACGCAGTATTTT.

The table lists this clonotype with a few counts. This chain connects TRBV7-9 to TRBJ1-2, with D maybe TRBD1 (6 bases). Trimming left V 2 bases short and J 3 bases short, with 7 bases between. CDR1 is SEHNR, CDR2 FQNEAQ, per germline (reference sequence). This CDR3 has 13 residues. DNA for the CDR3: TGTGCCAGCAGCTTACCAGGGGACTATGGCTACACCTTC. It encodes CASSLPGDYGYTF.

This clonotype appeared many times. This chain links TRBV29-1 with TRBJ2-3; D may match TRBD1 or TRBD2 (6 bases each). V was clipped by 4 bases and J by 4 bases, with 9 bases between them. The germline CDR1 and CDR2 sequences are SQVTM and ANQGSEA. This CDR3 has 12 amino acids. The CDR3 loop is CSVGGAADTQYF. The CDR3 nucleotides read TGCAGCGTTGGGGGGGCAGCAGATACGCAGTATTTT.

This clonotype was detected ten times or more. The gene calls are TRBV6-1 and TRBJ2-1; D gene unclear. This CDR3 spans 14 amino acids. Germline assignment: CDR1 MNHNS and CDR2 SASEGT. Trimming stripped 2 bases from V and 2 bases from J, with 7 bases between. In DNA, the CDR3 is TGTGCCAGCAGTGAACCACCCACCTACAATGAGCAGTTCTTC. Translated: CASSEPPTYNEQFF.

This clonotype was seen at least ten times. This rearrangement joins TRBV12-3 or TRBV12-4 to TRBJ2-5; D remains unclear. The ends were cut back, 3 bases at V and 0 bases at J, with 8 bases in the middle. The CDR3 runs to 14 residues. This CDR3 reads CASSLGRNQETQYF. The CDR3 bases are TGTGCCAGCAGTTTGGGTCGGAACCAAGAGACCCAGTACTTC.